The clone carrying this TCR beta chain showed up many times. The germline V gene encodes CDR1 MNHEY and CDR2 SVGAGI. V was clipped by 4 bases and J by 5 bases; unmatched bases: 6. The CDR3 spans 14 residues. This sample was taken from a study of T-cell reconstitution after alpha-beta-depleted transplantation in children. Using unique molecular identifiers, the investigators prepared the TCRbeta library. In TCRdb, the PCR reads were re-called with MiXCR into one record per CDR3 protein. The sample carries roughly 200,000 distinct CDR3 sequences, about 14% recorded once. The sample was PBMCs from the stem cell graft donor, taken from the stem cell graft. The chain combines TRBV6-5 with TRBJ1-1, with 8 nucleotides matching TRBD1. The TCR comes from a human donor who donated a stem cell graft to a child with acute lymphoblastic leukemia. CDR3 in DNA: TGTGCCAGCAGTTCCAGGACAGGGAGGACTGAAGCTTTCTTT. Translation gives CASSSRTGRTEAFF.